This T cell receptor beta chain was captured by sequencing in a study of blood T cell repertoires in COVID-19. Across the whole study: Material from acute and convalescent COVID-19 was sourced from the United States, Italy and Spain. Sources were T cells, B-cell-depleted T cells, or PBMCs; the material itself was cDNA or gDNA.

Per germline, CDR1 LGHNA and CDR2 YNFKEQ. The CDR3 length is 15 residues. Trimming took 0 bases from V and 4 from J, leaving 9 bases between them. In the original workflow: Amplification of reference gene primers provided the estimated nucleated cell counts. Sequencing was performed with immunoSEQ multiplex PCR; in TCRdb, only in-frame clones are kept and a portion is missing. V and J calls and clone size come straight from that table; D and trimming were deduced from the DNA. The repertoire includes roughly 140,000 clones, 75% to 85% of them detected once, and less than 4.5% sits in the top ten. Input material: peripheral blood. This clonotype was obtained from a woman over 75 with acute or convalescent COVID-19. The chain carries TRBV4-2 and TRBJ2-2; D is unclear. The CDR3 reads CASSQEGSRTGELFF. The CDR3 DNA is TGTGCCAGCAGCCAAGAGGGCTCACGCACCGGGGAGCTGTTTTTT.